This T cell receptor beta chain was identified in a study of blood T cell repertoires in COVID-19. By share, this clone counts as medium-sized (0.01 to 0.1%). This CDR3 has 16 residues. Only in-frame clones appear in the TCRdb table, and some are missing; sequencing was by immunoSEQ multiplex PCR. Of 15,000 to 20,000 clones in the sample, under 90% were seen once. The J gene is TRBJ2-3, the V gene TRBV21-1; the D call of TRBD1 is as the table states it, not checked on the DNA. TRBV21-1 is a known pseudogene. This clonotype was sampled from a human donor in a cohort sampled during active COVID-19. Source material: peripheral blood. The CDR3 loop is CASSKPRQGRTDTQYF. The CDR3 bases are TGTGCCAGCAGCAAACCTAGACAGGGACGCACAGATACGCAGTATTTT.